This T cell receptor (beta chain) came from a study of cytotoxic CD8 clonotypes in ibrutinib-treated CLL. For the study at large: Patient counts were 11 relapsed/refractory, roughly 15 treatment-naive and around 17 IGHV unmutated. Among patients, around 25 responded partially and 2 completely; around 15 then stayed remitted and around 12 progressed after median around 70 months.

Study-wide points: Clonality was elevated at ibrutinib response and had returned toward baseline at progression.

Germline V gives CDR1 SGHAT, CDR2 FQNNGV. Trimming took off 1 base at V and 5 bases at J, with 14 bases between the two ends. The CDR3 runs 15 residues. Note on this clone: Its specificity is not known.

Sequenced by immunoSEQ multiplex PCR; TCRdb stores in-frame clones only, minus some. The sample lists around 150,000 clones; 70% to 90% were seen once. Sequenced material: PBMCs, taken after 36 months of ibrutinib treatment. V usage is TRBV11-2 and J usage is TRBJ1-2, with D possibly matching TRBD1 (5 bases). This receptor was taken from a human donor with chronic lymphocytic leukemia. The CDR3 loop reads CASSLVGREGYGYTF. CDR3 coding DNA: TGTGCCAGCAGCTTAGTAGGCAGGGAAGGATATGGCTACACCTTC.